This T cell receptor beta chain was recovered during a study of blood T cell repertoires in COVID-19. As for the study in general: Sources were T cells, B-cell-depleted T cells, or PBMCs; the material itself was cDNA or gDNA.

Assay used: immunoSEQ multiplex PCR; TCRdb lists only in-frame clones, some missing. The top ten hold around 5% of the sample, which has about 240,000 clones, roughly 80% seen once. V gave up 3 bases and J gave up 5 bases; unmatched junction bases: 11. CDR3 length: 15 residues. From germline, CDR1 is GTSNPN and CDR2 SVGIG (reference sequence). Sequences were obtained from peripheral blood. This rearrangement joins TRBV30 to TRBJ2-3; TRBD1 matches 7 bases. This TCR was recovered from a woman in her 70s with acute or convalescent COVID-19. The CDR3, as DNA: TGTGCCTGGAGGAGGGGGCGAGGGGTGAGAGATACGCAGTATTTT. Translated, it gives CAWRRGRGVRDTQYF.